The present TCR beta chain was sequenced within a study of blood T cell repertoires in COVID-19. Sequenced by immunoSEQ multiplex PCR; TCRdb stores in-frame clones only, minus some. The sample comprises some 300,000 clones, about nine tenths of which are singletons, and about 2% rests with the top ten. Between the trimmed V and J ends, which lost 5 bases and 1 base, there was a span of 5 bases. Germline-derived CDR1 and CDR2 are SEHNR and FQNEAQ (reference sequence). CDR3 length: 12 residues. Sequenced: peripheral blood. This sequence was found in a man aged 18-30 years with active or convalescent COVID-19. J is TRBJ1-1 and V is TRBV7-9; the D is unclear. The CDR3 is CASSSWNTEAFF. CDR3 nucleotide sequence: TGTGCCAGCAGCAGCTGGAACACTGAAGCTTTCTTT. The full variable domain, its missing parts supplied by reference TRBV7-9 and TRBJ1-1, is DTGVSQNPRHKITKRGQNVTFRCDPISEHNRLYWYRQTLGQGPEFLTYFQNEAQLEKSRLLSDRFSAERPKGSFSTLEIQRTEQGDSAMYLCASSSWNTEAFFGQGTRLTVV.